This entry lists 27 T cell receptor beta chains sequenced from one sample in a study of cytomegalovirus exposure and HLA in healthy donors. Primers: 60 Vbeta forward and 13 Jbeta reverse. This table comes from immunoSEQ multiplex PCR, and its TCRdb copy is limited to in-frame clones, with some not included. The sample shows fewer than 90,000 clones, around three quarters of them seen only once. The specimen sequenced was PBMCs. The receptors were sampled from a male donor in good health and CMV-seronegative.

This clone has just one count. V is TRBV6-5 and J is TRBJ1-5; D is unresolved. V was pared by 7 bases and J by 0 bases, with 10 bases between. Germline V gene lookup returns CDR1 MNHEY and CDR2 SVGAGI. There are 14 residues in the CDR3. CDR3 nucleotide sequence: TGTGCCAGCAACGGCAGGCTTAGCAATCAGCCCCAGCATTTT. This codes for CASNGRLSNQPQHF.

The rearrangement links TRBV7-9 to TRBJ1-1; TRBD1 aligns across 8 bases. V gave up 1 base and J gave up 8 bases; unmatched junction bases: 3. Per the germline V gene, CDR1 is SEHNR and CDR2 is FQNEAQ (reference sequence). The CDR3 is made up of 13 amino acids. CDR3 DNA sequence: TGTGCCAGCAGCTTAGGACAGGGGAGGGAAGCTTTCTTT. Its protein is CASSLGQGREAFF.

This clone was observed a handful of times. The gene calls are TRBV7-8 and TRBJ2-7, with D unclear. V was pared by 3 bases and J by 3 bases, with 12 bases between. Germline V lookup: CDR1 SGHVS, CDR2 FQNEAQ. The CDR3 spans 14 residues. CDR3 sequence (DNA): TGTGCCAGCAGCTTTCTCGAGATAAACTACGAGCAGTACTTC. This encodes CASSFLEINYEQYF. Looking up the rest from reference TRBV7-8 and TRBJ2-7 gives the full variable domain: GAGVSQSPRYKVAKRGQDVALRCDPISGHVSLFWYQQALGQGPEFLTYFQNEAQLDKSGLPSDRFFAERPEGSVSTLKIQRTQQEDSAVYLCASSFLEINYEQYFGPGTRLTVT.

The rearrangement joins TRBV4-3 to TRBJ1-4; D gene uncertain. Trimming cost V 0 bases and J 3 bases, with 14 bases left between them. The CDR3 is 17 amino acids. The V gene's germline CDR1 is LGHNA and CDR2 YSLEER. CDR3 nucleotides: TGCGCCAGCAGCCAAGATTCGGGGTCGGGAGCTAATGAAAAACTGTTTTTT. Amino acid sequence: CASSQDSGSGANEKLFF.

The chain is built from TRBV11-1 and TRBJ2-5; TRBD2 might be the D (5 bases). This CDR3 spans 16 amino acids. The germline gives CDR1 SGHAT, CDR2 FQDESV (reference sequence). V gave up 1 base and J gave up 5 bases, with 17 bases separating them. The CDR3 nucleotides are TGTGCCAGCAGCTTAGAGTGTTCTTTCGCGGGTGAGACCCAGTACTTC. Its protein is CASSLECSFAGETQYF.

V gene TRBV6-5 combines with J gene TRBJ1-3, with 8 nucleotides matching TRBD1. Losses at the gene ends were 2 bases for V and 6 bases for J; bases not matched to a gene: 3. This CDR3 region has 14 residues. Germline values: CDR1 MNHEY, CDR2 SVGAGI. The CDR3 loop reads CASSYGDRQNTIYF. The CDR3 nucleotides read TGTGCCAGCAGTTACGGGGACAGGCAAAACACCATATATTTT.

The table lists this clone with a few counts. The CDR3 nucleotides are TGTGCCAGCAGCCAAGATAGGATAGCGGACCTCAACAATGAGCAGTTCTTC. It codes for CASSQDRIADLNNEQFF. The V gene is TRBV14, the J gene TRBJ2-1, with D maybe TRBD2 (6 bases). CDR3 length: 17 amino acids. Trimming shortened V by 0 bases and J by 5 bases, and 17 bases separated the two germline ends. The V gene's germline CDR1 is SGHDN and CDR2 FVKESK.

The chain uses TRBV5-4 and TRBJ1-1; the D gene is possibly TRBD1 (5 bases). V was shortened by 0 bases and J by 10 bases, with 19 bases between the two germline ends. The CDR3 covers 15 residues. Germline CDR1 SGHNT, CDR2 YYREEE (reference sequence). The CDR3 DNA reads TGTGCCAGCAGCTTGGTGAATCTCGAAGGGGTTGGAGCTTTCTTT. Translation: CASSLVNLEGVGAFF.

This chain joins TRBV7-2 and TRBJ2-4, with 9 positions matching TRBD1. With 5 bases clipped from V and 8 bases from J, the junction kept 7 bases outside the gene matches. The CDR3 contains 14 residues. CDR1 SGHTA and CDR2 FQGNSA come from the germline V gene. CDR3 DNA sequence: TGTGCCAGCAGCCGTCGACAGGGGGTAGACATTCAGTACTTC. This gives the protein CASSRRQGVDIQYF.

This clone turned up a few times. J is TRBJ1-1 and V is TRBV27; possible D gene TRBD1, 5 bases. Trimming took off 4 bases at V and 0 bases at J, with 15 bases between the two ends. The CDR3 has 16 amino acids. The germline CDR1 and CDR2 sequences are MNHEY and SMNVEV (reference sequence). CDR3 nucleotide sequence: TGTGCCAGCAGTTCCCAGACAGATAGTATGAACACTGAAGCTTTCTTT. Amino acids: CASSSQTDSMNTEAFF.

CDR3 in DNA: TGTGCCAGCTCCCAACTCCGAGTCGGACAGGGGGCTGCAGAGACCCAGTACTTC. Translating it yields CASSQLRVGQGAAETQYF. The rearrangement links TRBV18 to TRBJ2-5; 11 bases align to TRBD1. Germline CDR1 KGHSH, CDR2 LQKENI. The CDR3 totals 18 residues. Trimming took 6 bases from V and 4 from J; bases not matched to a gene: 16. The full variable domain, completed using reference TRBV18 and TRBJ2-5, is NAGVMQNPRHLVRRRGQEARLRCSPMKGHSHVYWYRQLPEEGLKFMVYLQKENIIDESGMPKERFSAEFPKEGPSILRIQQVVRGDSAAYFCASSQLRVGQGAAETQYFGPGTRLLVL.

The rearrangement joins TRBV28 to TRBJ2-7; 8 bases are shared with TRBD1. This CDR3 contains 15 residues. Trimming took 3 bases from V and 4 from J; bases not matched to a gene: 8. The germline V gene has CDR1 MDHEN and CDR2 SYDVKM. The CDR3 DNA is TGTGCCAGCAGTTTTGCAGGGGGCCTTAGGTACGAGCAGTACTTC. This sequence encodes CASSFAGGLRYEQYF.

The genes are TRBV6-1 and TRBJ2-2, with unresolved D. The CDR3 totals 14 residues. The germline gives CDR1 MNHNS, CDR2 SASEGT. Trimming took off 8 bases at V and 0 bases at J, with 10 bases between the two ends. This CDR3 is CASGSIANTGELFF. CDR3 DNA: TGTGCCAGCGGCTCAATTGCGAACACCGGGGAGCTGTTTTTT.

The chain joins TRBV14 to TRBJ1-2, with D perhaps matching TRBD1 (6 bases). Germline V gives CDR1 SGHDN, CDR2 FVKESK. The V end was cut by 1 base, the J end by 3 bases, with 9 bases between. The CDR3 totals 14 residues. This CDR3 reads CASSQGDTHYGYTF. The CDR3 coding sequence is TGTGCCAGCAGCCAAGGGGACACTCACTATGGCTACACCTTC.

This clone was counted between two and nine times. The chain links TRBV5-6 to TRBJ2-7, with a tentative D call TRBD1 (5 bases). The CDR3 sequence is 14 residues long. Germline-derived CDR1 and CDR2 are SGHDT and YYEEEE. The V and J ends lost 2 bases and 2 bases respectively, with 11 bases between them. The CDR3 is CASSLTTAAYEQYF. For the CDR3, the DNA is TGTGCCAGCAGCTTAACGACAGCCGCCTACGAGCAGTACTTC.

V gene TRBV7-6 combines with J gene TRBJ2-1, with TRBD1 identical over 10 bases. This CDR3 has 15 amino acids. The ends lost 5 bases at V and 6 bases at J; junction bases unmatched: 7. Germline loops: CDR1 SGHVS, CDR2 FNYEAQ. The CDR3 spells CASSLPRDRGNEQFF. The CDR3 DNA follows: TGTGCCAGCAGCCTACCCCGGGACAGGGGCAATGAGCAGTTCTTC.

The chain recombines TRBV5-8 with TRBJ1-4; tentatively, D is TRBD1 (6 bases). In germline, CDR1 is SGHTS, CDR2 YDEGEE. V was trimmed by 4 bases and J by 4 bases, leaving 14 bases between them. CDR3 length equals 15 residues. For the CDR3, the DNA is TGTGCCAGCAGCCACGAGGGGGTCCTTAATGAAAAACTGTTTTTT. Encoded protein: CASSHEGVLNEKLFF.

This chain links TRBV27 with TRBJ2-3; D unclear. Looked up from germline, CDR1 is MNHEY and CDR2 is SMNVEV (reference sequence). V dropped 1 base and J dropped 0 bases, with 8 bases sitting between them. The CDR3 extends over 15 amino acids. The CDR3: CASSLFGQSTDTQYF. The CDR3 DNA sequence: TGTGCCAGCAGTTTATTTGGGCAGAGCACAGATACGCAGTATTTT.

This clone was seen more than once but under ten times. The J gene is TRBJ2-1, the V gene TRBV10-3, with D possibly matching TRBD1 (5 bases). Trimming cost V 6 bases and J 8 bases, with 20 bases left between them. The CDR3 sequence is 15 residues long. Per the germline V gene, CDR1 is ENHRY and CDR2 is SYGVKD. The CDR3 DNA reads TGTGCCATCAGCCCGACAGTTTTGCTAGAGGATGAGCAGTTCTTC. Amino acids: CAISPTVLLEDEQFF.

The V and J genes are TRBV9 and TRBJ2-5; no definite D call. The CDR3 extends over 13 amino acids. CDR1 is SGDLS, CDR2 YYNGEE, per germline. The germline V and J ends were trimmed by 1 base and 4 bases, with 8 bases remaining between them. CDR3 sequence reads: CASSVSLRETQYF. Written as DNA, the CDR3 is TGTGCCAGCAGCGTATCCCTCCGAGAGACCCAGTACTTC.

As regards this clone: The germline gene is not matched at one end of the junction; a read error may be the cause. CDR3 amino acids: CAIGESVGRGYGYTF. The DNA of the CDR3 is TGTGCCATCGGTGAGTCCGTGGGGAGGGGCTATGGCTACACCTTC. The chain recombines TRBV10-3 with TRBJ1-2, with D tentatively TRBD1 (5 bases). Germline CDR1 ENHRY, CDR2 SYGVKD. The CDR3 has 15 amino acids.

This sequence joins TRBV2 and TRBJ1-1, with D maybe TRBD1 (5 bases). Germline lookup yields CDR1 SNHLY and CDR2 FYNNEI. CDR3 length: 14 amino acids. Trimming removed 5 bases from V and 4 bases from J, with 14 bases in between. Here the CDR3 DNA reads TGTGCCAGCAGTCTTCAGGGTGGTGGCACTGAAGCTTTCTTT. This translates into CASSLQGGGTEAFF.

In DNA form, the CDR3 reads TGTGCCAGCAGCTTGTACAGGTCCTTTGGCTACACCTTC. Amino acids: CASSLYRSFGYTF. The chain couples TRBV5-4 to TRBJ1-2; D may be TRBD1 (5 bases). CDR1 and CDR2 (germline): SGHNT, YYREEE (reference sequence). Trimming removed 1 base at V and 7 bases at J, with 11 bases between. The CDR3 consists of 13 residues. Complete variable domain (other parts from reference TRBV5-4 and TRBJ1-2): ETGVTQSPTHLIKTRGQQVTLRCSSQSGHNTVSWYQQALGQGPQFIFQYYREEENGRGNFPPRFSGLQFPNYSSELNVNALELDDSALYLCASSLYRSFGYTFGSGTRLTVV.

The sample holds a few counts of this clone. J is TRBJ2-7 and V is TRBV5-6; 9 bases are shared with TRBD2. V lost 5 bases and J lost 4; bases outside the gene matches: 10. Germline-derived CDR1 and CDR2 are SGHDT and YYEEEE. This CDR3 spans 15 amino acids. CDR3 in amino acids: CASRIGREGPYEQYF. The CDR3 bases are TGTGCCAGCAGGATTGGGCGGGAGGGACCTTACGAGCAGTACTTC. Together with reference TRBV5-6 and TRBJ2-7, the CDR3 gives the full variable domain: DAGVTQSPTHLIKTRGQQVTLRCSPKSGHDTVSWYQQALGQGPQFIFQYYEEEERQRGNFPDRFSGHQFPNYSSELNVNALLLGDSALYLCASRIGREGPYEQYFGPGTRLTVT.

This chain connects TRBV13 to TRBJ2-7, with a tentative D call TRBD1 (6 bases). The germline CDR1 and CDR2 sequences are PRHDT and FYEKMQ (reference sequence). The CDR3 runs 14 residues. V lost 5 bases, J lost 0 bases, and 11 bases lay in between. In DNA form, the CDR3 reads TGTGCCAGCAGCCCCCGGGACACCTCCTACGAGCAGTACTTC. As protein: CASSPRDTSYEQYF. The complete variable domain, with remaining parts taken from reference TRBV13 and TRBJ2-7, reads AAGVIQSPRHLIKEKRETATLKCYPIPRHDTVYWYQQGPGQDPQFLISFYEKMQSDKGSIPDRFSAQQFSDYHSELNMSSLELGDSALYFCASSPRDTSYEQYFGPGTRLTVT.

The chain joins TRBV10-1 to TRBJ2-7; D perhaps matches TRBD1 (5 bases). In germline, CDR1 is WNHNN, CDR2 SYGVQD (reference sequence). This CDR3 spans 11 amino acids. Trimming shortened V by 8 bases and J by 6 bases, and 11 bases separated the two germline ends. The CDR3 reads CASGRTSEQYF. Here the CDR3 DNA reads TGCGCCAGCGGTAGGACAAGCGAGCAGTACTTC.

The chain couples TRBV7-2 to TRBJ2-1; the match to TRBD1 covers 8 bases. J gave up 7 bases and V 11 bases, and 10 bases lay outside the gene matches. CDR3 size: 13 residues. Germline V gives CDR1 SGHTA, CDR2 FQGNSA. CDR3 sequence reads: CAVRRTGKNEQFF. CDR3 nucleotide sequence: TGTGCCGTACGACGGACAGGGAAGAATGAGCAGTTCTTC.